This TCR beta chain was identified during a study of technical replicates of blood from several donors. The protocol was immunoSEQ multiplex PCR, while the TCRdb copy is restricted to in-frame clones and leaves out a portion. The table records 35,000 to 50,000 clones, approximately 96% of them present only once. The length of the CDR3 is 12 residues. The V gene's germline CDR1 is SGDLS and CDR2 YYNGEE. Trimming cost V 4 bases and J 6 bases, with 8 bases left between them. Sequenced material: T cells isolated from PBMCs. The chain employs TRBV9 and TRBJ2-1, with TRBD2 as a possible D gene (5 bases). The sequence derives from a human donor in good health. The CDR3 protein is CASSSEGNEQFF. The DNA of the CDR3 is TGTGCCAGCAGCTCCGAGGGCAATGAGCAGTTCTTC.